This T cell receptor beta chain was recovered during a study of post-analysis software for immune sequencing data. Study-level findings and limits: Multiple sclerosis patients had significantly lower normalized Chao1 diversity than controls. F-measure co-clustering was strong for batch-matched samples. Compared with controls, patients had more of five TRBV segments, including TRBV5-6, TRBV5-1 and TRBV20-1.

This clonotype has a handful of counts. Its antigen is as yet unknown. The CDR3 is made up of 14 amino acids. Trimming removed 5 bases at V and 0 bases at J, with 8 bases between. The germline V gene has CDR1 ENHRY and CDR2 SYGVKD. Carried by the TCR beta cDNA libraries were unique molecular identifiers. From the PCR reads, TCRdb called clonotypes with MiXCR, one entry per CDR3 protein. The profile covers fewer than 850,000 distinct CDR3 sequences, with roughly 27% appearing a single time and around 0.56% taken by the ten largest. The chain uses TRBV10-3 and TRBJ2-1, with no clear D. Input material: blood. The clonotype comes from a girl between 5 and 17 years old with multiple sclerosis. The CDR3 coding sequence is TGTGCCATCAGTTCGACTGCCTCCTACAATGAGCAGTTCTTC. The encoded protein is CAISSTASYNEQFF.